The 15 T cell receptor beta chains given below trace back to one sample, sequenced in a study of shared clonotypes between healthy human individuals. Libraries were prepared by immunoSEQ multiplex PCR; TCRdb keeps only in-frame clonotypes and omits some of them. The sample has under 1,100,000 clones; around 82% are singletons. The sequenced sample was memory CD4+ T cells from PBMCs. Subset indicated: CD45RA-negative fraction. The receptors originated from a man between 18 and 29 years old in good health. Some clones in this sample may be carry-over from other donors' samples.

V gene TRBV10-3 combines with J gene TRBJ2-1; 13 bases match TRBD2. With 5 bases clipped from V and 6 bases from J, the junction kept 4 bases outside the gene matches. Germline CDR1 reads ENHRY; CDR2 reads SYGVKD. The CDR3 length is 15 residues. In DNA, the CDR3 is TGTGCCATCAGTCCGGGACTAGCGGGATCCAATGAGCAGTTCTTC. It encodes CAISPGLAGSNEQFF.

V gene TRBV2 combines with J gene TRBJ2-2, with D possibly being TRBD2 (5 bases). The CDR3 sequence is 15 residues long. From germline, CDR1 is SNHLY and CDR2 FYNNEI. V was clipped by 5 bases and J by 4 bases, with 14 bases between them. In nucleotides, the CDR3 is TGTGCCAGCAGTCTGCGCGGACTCGTCACCGGGGAGCTGTTTTTT. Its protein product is CASSLRGLVTGELFF.

The CDR3 loop is CASSDPALGFGNQPQHF. CDR3 nucleotide sequence: TGTGCCAGCAGTGACCCTGCCCTTGGGTTTGGCAATCAGCCCCAGCATTTT. The gene calls are TRBV6-4 and TRBJ1-5; D is uncertain. The CDR3 is 17 residues long. Trimming cost V 2 bases and J 2 bases, with 16 bases left between them. The germline CDR1 and CDR2 sequences are MRHNA and SNTAGT.

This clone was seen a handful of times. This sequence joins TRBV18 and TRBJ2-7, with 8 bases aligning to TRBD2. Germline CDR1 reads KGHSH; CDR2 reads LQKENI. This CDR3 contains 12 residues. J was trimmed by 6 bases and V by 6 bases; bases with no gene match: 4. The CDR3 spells CASSGGELEQYF. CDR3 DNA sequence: TGTGCCAGCTCCGGGGGGGAGCTCGAGCAGTACTTC.

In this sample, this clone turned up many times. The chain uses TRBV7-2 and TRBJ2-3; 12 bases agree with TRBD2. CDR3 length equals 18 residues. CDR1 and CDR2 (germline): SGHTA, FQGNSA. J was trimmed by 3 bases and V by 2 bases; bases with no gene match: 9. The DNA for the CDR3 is TGTGCCAGCAGCTTACGGGTGCTAGCGGGAGGGCGTACAGATACGCAGTATTTT. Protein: CASSLRVLAGGRTDTQYF.

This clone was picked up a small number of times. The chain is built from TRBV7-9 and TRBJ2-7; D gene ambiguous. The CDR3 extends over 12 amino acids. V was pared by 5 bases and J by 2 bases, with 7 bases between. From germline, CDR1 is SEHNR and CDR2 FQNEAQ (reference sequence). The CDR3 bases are TGTGCCAGCAGCCCGCAGGCCTACGAGCAGTACTTC. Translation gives CASSPQAYEQYF.

CDR3 sequence: CASSQGLLTEAFF. The CDR3 DNA reads as TGTGCCAGCAGCCAGGGTCTTTTAACTGAAGCTTTCTTT. V and J are TRBV14 and TRBJ1-1; D not resolved. Germline values: CDR1 SGHDN, CDR2 FVKESK. This CDR3 has 13 amino acids. V dropped 3 bases and J dropped 5 bases, with 10 bases sitting between them.

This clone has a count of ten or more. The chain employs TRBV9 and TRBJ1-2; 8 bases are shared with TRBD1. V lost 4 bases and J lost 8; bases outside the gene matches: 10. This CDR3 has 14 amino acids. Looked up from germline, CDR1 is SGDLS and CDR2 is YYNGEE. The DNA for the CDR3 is TGTGCCAGCAGCCCCAGACAGGGGATGCGGGGCTACACCTTC. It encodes CASSPRQGMRGYTF.

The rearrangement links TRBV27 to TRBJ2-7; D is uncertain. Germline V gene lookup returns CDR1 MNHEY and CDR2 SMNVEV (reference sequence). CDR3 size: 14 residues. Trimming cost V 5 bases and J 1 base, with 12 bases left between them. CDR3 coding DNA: TGTGCCAGCAGTCCCCAGGTGGGGTCCTACGAGCAGTACTTC. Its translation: CASSPQVGSYEQYF.

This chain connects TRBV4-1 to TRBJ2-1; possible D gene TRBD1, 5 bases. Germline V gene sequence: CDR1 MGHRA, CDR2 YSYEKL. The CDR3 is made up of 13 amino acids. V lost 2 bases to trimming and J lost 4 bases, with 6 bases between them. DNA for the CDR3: TGCGCCAGCAGCCAACAGGGTTACAATGAGCAGTTCTTC. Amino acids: CASSQQGYNEQFF.

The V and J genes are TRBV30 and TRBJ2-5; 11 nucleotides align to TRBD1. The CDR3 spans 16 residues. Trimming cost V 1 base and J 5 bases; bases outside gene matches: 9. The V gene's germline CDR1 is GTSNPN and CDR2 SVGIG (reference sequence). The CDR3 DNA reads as TGTGCCTGGAGTGCACCCGGGACAGGGGGATTGGAGACCCAGTACTTC. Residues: CAWSAPGTGGLETQYF.

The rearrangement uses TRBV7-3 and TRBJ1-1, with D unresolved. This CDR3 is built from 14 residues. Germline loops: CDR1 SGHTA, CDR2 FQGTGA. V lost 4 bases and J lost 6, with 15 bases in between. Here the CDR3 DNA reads TGTGCCAGCAGCTCCCGGGAGCATTCGGCTGAAGCTTTCTTT. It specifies CASSSREHSAEAFF. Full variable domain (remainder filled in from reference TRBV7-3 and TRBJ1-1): GAGVSQTPSNKVTEKGKYVELRCDPISGHTALYWYRQSLGQGPEFLIYFQGTGAADDSGLPNDRFFAVRPEGSVSTLKIQRTERGDSAVYLCASSSREHSAEAFFGQGTRLTVV.

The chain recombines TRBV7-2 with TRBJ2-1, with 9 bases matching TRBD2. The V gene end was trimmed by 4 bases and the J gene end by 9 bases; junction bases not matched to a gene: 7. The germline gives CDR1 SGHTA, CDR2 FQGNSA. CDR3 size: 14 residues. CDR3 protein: CASSSDSGSVEQFF. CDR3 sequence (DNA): TGTGCCAGCAGCTCTGATAGCGGGAGTGTTGAGCAGTTCTTC.

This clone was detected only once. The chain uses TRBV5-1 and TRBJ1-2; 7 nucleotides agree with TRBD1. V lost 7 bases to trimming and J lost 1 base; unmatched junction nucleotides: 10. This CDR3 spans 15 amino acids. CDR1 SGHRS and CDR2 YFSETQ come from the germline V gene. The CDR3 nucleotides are TGCGCCAGCCGCCCCAGGGGGGGAAGTAACTATGGCTACACCTTC. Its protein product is CASRPRGGSNYGYTF.

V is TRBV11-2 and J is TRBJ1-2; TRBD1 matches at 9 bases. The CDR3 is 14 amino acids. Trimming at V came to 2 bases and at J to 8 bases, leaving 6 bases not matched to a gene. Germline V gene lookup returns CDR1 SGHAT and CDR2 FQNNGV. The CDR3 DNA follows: TGTGCCAGCAGCTTACCACAGGGGGCACACGGCTACACCTTC. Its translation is CASSLPQGAHGYTF.